One T cell receptor (beta chain) is described in this entry. Its target is unknown. The data stem from a study of cytomegalovirus exposure and HLA in healthy donors. The V end lost 0 bases, the J end lost 3 bases, and 21 bases lay between the germline ends. This CDR3 contains 19 residues. Germline CDR1 and CDR2: SGDLS and YYNGEE. Study outcomes and limitations: Researchers reportedly found TCR beta sequences accurately predicted most subjects' HLA-A and HLA-B alleles. The investigators catalogued about 170 TCR beta chains as cytomegalovirus-associated. The authors later found most CMV-associated TCR beta chains appeared HLA-restricted.

Each donor was healthy, and each was a bone marrow donor. Vbeta (60) and Jbeta (13) primers were used in the PCR. The assay was immunoSEQ multiplex PCR, and TCRdb's table has in-frame clones only and misses some. This sample yields 150,000 to 200,000 clones, of which roughly 70% are seen a single time; 1.8% belongs to the top ten. This rearrangement joins TRBV9 to TRBJ2-2; D gene unclear. This clonotype originated in a woman aged 25-40 years in good health and CMV-seronegative. Sample: PBMCs. CDR3 amino acids: CASSVVAARPETHTGELFF. DNA for the CDR3: TGTGCCAGCAGCGTAGTTGCGGCCCGACCAGAGACCCACACCGGGGAGCTGTTTTTT.